This entry describes one TCR beta chain. The data were taken from a study of technical replicates of blood from a few donors. V lost 8 bases, J lost 4 bases, and 6 bases stayed unmatched. Germline lookup yields CDR1 SNHLY and CDR2 FYNNEI. The CDR3 sequence is 13 residues long. Assay used: immunoSEQ multiplex PCR; TCRdb lists only in-frame clones, some missing. In the table there are 60,000 to 90,000 clones, around 97% of which are singletons. Material: T cells isolated from PBMCs. The V gene is TRBV2, the J gene TRBJ2-5, with TRBD2 matching 8 bases. The source is a human donor in good health. Written as DNA, the CDR3 is TGTGCCAGCGGACCCGGGACTAGAGAGACCCAGTACTTC. Protein sequence: CASGPGTRETQYF.